This T cell receptor (beta chain) stems from a study of Ad26.COV2.S vaccination and SARS-CoV-2 variants. Study-wide background: This donor came from the COV1001 trial of Ad26.COV2.S. By the intramuscular route, Ad26.COV2.S was given once, or twice 56 days apart. Study-wide results and caveats: Spike-specific TCR breadth ran higher among vaccine recipients than placebo recipients. Vaccine and placebo recipients had comparable breadth of non-spike TCRs.

The treatment was: some 20 received Ad26.COV2.S at low or high dose, single or two shots; about 5 received placebo; per-sample allocation not given. Sampling was done on day 63 after the first vaccine or placebo injection. With regard to this clone: Its antigen remains unknown.

This CDR3 contains 18 residues. The germline CDR1 and CDR2 sequences are LGHDT and YNNKEL (reference sequence). Trimming cost V 1 base and J 4 bases, with 22 bases left between them. Using immunoSEQ multiplex PCR, the repertoire was profiled, and TCRdb retains in-frame clones only, with some absent. Here the sample spans fewer than 400,000 clones, 75% to 90% being singletons. This receptor was identified in a person between 18 and 65 years old who received the Ad26.COV2.S COVID-19 vaccine or a placebo. This material consisted of peripheral blood, taken in a trial of Ad26.COV2.S vaccine versus placebo. The genes are TRBV3-1 (or the pseudogene TRBV3-2) and TRBJ1-2; D unclear. CDR3 loop: CASSQGTRTEAVGYGYTF. The CDR3 nucleotides read TGTGCCAGCAGCCAAGGTACTCGGACGGAAGCCGTTGGCTATGGCTACACCTTC.